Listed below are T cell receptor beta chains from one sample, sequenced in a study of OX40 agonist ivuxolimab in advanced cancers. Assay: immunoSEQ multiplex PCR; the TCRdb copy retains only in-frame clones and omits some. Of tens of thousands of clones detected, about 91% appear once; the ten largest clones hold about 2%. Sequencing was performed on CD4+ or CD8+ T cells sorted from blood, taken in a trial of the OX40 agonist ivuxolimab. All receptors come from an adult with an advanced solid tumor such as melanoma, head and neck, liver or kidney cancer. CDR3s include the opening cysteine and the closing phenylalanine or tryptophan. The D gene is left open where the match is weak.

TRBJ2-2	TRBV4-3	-	CASSQETPTNTGELFF
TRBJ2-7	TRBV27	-	CASSLRLVGEPSYEQYF
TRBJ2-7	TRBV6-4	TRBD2	CASRPQAGGPYKQYF
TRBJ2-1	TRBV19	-	CASSMQGSTYNEQFF
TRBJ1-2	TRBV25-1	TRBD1	CASSQQGTLGGYTF
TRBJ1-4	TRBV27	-	CASSTSSQGRRNEKLFF
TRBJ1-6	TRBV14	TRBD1	CASSQQTGSTLHF
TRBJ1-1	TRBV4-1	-	CASSQGTAMNTEAFF
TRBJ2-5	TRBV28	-	CASSPRTLRETQYF
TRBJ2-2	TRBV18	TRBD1	CASSPNRGSGELFF
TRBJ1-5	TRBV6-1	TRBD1	CASSEFGRGNQPQHF
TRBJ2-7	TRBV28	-	CASSSRPSSYEQYF
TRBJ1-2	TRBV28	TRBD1	CASSIRQGAGIF
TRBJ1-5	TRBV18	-	CASSPRQVDQPQHF
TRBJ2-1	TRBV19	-	CASSTPGTRNEQFF
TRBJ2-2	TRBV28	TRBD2	CASSKSLAGGNRELFF
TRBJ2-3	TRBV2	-	CASSWGPRPGTDTQYF
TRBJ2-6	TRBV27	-	CASSLNRAGANVLTF
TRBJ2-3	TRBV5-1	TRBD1	CASSLDRVTDTQYF
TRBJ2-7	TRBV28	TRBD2	CASGGGAPAYEQYF
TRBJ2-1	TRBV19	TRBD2	CASSISLAGNEQFF
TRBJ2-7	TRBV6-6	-	CASRPRLLTSSYEQYF
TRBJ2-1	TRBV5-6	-	CASSLAEDAYSYNEQFF
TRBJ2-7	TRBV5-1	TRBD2	CASSPGLAGNYEQYF
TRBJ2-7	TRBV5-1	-	CASSLGPGDEQYF
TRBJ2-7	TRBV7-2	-	CASSLDQTRGYEQYF
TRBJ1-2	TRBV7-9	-	CASSVLGVGYGYTF
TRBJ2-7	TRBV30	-	CAWNRLLRSHEQYF
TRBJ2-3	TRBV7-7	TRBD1	CASSLGQGGDTQYF
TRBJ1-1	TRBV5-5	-	CASSLSNRLNTEAFF
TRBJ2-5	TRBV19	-	CASSMGGGAFTETQYF
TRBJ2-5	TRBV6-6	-	CASRSTGTAGETQYF
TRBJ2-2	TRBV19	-	CASSDRGGGTGELFF
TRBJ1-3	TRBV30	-	CAATENGNTIYF
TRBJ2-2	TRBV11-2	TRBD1	CASSSISGTGGGGELFF
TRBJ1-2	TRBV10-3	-	CAISEKNSNYGYTF
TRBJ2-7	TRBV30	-	CAWSKGVIAYEQYF
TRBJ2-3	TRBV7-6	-	CASSLWLLGVADTQYF